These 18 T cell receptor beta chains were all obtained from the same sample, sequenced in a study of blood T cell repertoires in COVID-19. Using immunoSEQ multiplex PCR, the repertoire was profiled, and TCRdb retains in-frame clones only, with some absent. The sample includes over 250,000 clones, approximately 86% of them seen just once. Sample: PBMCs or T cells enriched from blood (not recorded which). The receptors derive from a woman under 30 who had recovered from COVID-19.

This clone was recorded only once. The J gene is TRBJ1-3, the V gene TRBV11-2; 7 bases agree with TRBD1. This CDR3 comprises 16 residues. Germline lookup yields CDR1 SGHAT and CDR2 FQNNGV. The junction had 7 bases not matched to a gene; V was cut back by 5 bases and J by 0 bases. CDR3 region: CASSPWDSSSGNTIYF. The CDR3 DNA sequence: TGTGCCAGCAGCCCCTGGGACAGTAGCTCTGGAAACACCATATATTTT.

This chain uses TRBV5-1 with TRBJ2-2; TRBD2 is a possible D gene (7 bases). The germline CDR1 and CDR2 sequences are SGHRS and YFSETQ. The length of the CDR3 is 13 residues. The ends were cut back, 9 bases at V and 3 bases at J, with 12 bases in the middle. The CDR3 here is CATGRTDTGELFF. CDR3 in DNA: TGCGCCACCGGGAGGACAGACACCGGGGAGCTGTTTTTT.

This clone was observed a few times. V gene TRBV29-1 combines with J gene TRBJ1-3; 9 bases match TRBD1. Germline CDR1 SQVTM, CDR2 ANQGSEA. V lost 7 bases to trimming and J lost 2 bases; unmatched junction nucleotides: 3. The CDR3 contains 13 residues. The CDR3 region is CSGRTGAGNTIYF. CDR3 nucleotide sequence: TGCAGCGGGCGGACAGGGGCTGGAAACACCATATATTTT.

The CDR3 DNA follows: TGCAGCGTTGCTGGTTGGCAGACCCAGTACTTC. Translated: CSVAGWQTQYF. The chain carries TRBV29-1 and TRBJ2-5; D unclear. CDR3 size: 11 residues. CDR1 SQVTM and CDR2 ANQGSEA come from the germline V gene. Trimming took 4 bases from V and 6 from J, leaving 9 bases between them. The full variable domain, its missing parts supplied by reference TRBV29-1 and TRBJ2-5, is SAVISQKPSRDICQRGTSLTIQCQVDSQVTMMFWYRQQPGQSLTLIATANQGSEATYESGFVIDKFPISRPNLTFSTLTVSNMSPEDSSIYLCSVAGWQTQYFGPGTRLLVL.

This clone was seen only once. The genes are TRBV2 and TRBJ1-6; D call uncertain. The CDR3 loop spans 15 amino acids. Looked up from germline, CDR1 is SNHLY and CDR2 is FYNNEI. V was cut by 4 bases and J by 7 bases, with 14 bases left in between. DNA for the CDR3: TGTGCCAGCAGTGGGCTCCAATCGGGAAATTCACCCCTCCACTTT. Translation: CASSGLQSGNSPLHF.

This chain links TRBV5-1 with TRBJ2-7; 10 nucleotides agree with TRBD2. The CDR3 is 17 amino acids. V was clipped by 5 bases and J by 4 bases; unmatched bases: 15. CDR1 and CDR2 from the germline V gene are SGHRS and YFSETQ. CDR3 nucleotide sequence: TGCGCCAGCAGTTCCCAAGCTAGCGGGAGTCTGAATTACGAGCAGTACTTC. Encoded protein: CASSSQASGSLNYEQYF.

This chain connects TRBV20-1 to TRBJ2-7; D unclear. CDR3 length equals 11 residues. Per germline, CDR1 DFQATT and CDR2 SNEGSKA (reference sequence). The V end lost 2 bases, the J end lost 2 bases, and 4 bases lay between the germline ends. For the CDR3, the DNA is TGCAGTGCTAGAACTACCTACGAGCAGTACTTC. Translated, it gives CSARTTYEQYF.

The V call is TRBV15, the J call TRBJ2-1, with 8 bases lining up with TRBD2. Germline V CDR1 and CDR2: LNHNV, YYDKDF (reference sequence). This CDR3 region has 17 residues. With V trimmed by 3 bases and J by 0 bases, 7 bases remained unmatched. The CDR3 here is CATSSDSGILSYNEQFF. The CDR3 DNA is TGTGCCACCAGCAGTGATAGCGGGATCCTCTCCTACAATGAGCAGTTCTTC.

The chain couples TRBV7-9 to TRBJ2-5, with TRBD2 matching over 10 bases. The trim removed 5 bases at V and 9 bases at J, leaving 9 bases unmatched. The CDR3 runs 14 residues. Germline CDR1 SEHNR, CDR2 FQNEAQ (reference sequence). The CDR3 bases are TGTGCCAGCAGCCTAACTAGCGGGGTTGGGGCCCAGTACTTC. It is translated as CASSLTSGVGAQYF.

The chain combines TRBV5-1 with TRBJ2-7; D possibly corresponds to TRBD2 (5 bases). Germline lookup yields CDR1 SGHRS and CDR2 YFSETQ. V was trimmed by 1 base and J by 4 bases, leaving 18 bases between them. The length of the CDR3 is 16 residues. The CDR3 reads CASSLTGWLERYEQYF. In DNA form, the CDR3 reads TGCGCCAGCAGCTTGACGGGGTGGCTCGAAAGATACGAGCAGTACTTC.

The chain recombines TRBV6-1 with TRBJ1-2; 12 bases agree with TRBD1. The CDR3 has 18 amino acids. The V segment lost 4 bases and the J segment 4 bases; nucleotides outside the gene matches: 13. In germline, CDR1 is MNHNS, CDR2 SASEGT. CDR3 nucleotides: TGTGCCAGCAGTGGGCTCCCGGGACAGGGGGCGGATATCTATGGCTACACCTTC. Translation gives CASSGLPGQGADIYGYTF.

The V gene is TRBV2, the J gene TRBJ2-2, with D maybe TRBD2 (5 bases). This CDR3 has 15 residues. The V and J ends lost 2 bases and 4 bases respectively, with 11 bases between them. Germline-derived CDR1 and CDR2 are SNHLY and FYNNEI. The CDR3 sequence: CASSEFGGSTGELFF. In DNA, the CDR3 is TGTGCCAGCAGTGAATTCGGAGGAAGCACCGGGGAGCTGTTTTTT.

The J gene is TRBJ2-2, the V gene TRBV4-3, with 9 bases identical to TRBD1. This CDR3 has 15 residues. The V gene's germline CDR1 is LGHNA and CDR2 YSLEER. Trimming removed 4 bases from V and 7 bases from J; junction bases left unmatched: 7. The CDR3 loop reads CASSPRQGVIGELFF. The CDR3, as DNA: TGCGCCAGCAGCCCCCGACAGGGGGTGATCGGGGAGCTGTTTTTT.

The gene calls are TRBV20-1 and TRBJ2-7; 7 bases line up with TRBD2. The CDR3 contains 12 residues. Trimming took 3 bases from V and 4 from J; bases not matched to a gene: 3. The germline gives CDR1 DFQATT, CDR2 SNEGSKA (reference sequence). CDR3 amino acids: CSASWGGYEQYF. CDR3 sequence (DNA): TGCAGTGCTAGTTGGGGGGGATACGAGCAGTACTTC.

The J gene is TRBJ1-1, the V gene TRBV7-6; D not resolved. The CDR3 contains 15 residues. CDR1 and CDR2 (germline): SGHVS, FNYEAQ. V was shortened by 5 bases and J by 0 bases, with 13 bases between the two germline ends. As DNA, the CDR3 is TGTGCCAGCAGCCCGCCCCTTGGCTTGAACACTGAAGCTTTCTTT. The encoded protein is CASSPPLGLNTEAFF.

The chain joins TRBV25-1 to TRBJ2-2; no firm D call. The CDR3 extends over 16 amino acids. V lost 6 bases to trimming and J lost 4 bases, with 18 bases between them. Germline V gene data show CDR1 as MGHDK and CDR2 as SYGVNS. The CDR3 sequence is CASSETESRGTGELFF. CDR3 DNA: TGTGCCAGCAGCGAAACGGAATCACGAGGCACCGGGGAGCTGTTTTTT.

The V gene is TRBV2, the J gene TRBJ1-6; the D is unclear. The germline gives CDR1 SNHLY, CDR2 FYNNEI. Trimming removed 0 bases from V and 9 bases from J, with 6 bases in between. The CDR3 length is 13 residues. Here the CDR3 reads CASSEAPGSPLHF. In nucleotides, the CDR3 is TGTGCCAGCAGTGAAGCCCCGGGTTCACCCCTCCACTTT.

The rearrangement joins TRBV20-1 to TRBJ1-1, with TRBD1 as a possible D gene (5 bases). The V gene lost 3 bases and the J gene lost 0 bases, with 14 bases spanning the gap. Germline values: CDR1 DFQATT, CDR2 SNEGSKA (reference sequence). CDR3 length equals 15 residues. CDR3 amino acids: CSASRFGGMNTEAFF. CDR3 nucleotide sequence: TGCAGTGCTAGTAGGTTCGGGGGGATGAACACTGAAGCTTTCTTT.